This record concerns one TCR beta chain sequence. Trimming cost V 5 bases and J 2 bases; bases outside gene matches: 13. Germline CDR1 is SGHTA and CDR2 is FQGNSA. The CDR3 length is 17 residues. This entry belongs to a study of tumor T cells in aggressive B-cell lymphoma. Method: immunoSEQ multiplex PCR; TCRdb's copy keeps in-frame clones and lacks some. The data hold roughly 3,800 clones, with roughly 94% observed a single time. The TCR sequence derives from an adult with diffuse large B cell lymphoma. The chain carries TRBV7-2 and TRBJ2-3; 7 bases line up with TRBD2. Specimen: tumor tissue. The CDR3 sequence is CASSRRASGPITDTQYF. In DNA form, the CDR3 reads TGTGCCAGCAGCCGGAGGGCTAGCGGACCCATCACAGATACGCAGTATTTT.